This TCR beta chain was identified in a study of blood T cells in healthy people across ages. This clonotype has just a few counts. A read error is possible here, since a much larger clone lies one base away. Sample-barcoded 5' priming and a J-beta primer mix drove a second PCR of 7 to 11 cycles. TCRdb independently ran MiXCR on the 5' RACE reads; one entry per CDR3 protein. The sample lists around 2 million distinct CDR3 sequences; about two fifths were seen once. The V gene's germline CDR1 is SNHLY and CDR2 FYNNEI. This CDR3 is 16 amino acids long. This receptor was identified in a human donor in good health. The rearrangement links TRBV2 to TRBJ2-6, with a possible D match to TRBD1 (6 bases). The material sequenced was blood. In nucleotides, the CDR3 is TGTGCCAGCAGACAGGGAAGAAACTCTGGGGCCAACGTCCGGACTTTC. Translation: CASRQGRNSGANVRTF.